This section outlines one TCR beta chain sequence together with its context. The antigen is unknown. The data belong to a study of T cell responses to AZD1222 COVID-19 vaccine. Study-wide findings and caveats: In all cases, repertoires were sampled only after the peak T cell response. Possibly, clonal diversity was underestimated; donors were largely white British and included more females. Spike-specific TCR breadth rose after two AZD1222 doses, and depth rose as well. The CD4 TCRs associated with vaccination extended across spike and predominated at 160-218 and 743-854.

TCRdb's copy holds only in-frame clones and misses some; the assay was immunoSEQ multiplex PCR. Of 85,000 or so clones listed, around nine tenths were seen once; the top ten hold around a tenth. Looked up from germline, CDR1 is SGHNT and CDR2 is YYREEE (reference sequence). The V end was cut by 2 bases, the J end by 4 bases, with 15 bases between. The CDR3 spans 15 residues. The source material was peripheral blood, sampled 28 days after the second AZD1222 dose. The chain is built from TRBV5-4 and TRBJ1-2; weak D call: TRBD1 (5 bases). This receptor was identified in an adult who received the AZD1222 COVID-19 vaccine. The CDR3 region is CASSLTDGARYGYTF. The CDR3 bases are TGTGCCAGCAGCTTAACTGATGGGGCCCGCTATGGCTACACCTTC.